This entry is about one TCR beta chain. Seattle cases were enrolled at active infection and followed longitudinally. Original methodology: Reference gene primer amplification in the assay estimated nucleated cell counts. The assay was immunoSEQ multiplex PCR, and TCRdb's table has in-frame clones only and misses some. V, J and clone size reflect that table, while D and trimming were determined from the DNA. The sample yields more than 300,000 clones, more than 70% seen once. This sample is part of a study of blood T cell repertoires in COVID-19. About the research overall: The United States, Italy and Spain supplied acute and convalescent COVID-19 samples. PBMCs, B-cell-depleted T cells, or T cells were the source of the cDNA or gDNA that made up the material.

This clonotype was obtained from a woman between 70 and 85 years old with COVID-19, enrolled during active disease. Input material: peripheral blood.

CDR3 residues: CAGGVNTGELFF. CDR3 sequence (DNA): TGTGCTGGGGGCGTTAACACCGGGGAGCTGTTTTTT. The chain has TRBV12-5 and TRBJ2-2; a possible D gene is TRBD1 (6 bases). V gave up 11 bases and J gave up 2 bases, with 9 bases separating them. The CDR3 is 12 amino acids. Germline V gene data show CDR1 as LGHNT and CDR2 as FRNRAP.